In its sample, the clone carrying this T cell receptor (beta chain) was seen once. Sequencing used immunoSEQ multiplex PCR; TCRdb keeps in-frame clones, though not all of them. Of some 60,000 clones listed, around 93% are singletons. Germline assignment: CDR1 MNHEY and CDR2 SMNVEV (reference sequence). The CDR3 is 16 residues long. Trimming cost V 5 bases and J 7 bases; bases outside gene matches: 7. The data originate from a study of OX40 agonist ivuxolimab in advanced cancers. This sequence originates from an adult with an advanced solid tumor such as melanoma, head and neck, liver or kidney cancer. Sequencing was performed on CD4+ or CD8+ T cells sorted from blood, taken in a trial of the OX40 agonist ivuxolimab. The chain couples TRBV27 to TRBJ2-1; 14 bases fit TRBD2. The CDR3 spells CASSPLTSGGGNEQFF. CDR3 coding DNA: TGTGCCAGCAGTCCGCTGACTAGCGGGGGGGGAAATGAGCAGTTCTTC.